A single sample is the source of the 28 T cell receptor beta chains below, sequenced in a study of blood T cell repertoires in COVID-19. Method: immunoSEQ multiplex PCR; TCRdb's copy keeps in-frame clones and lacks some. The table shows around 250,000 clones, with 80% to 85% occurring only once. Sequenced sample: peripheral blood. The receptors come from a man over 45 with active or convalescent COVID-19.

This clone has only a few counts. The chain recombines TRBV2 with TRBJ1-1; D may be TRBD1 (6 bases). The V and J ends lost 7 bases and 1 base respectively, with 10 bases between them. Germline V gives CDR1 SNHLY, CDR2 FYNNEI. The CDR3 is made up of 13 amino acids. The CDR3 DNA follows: TGTGCCAGCATGCCGGACAGGAACACTGAAGCTTTCTTT. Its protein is CASMPDRNTEAFF.

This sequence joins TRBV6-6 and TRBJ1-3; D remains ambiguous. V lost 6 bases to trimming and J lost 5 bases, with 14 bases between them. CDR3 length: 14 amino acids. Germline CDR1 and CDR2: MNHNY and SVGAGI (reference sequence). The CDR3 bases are TGTGCCAGCAGAGACTCCAACCTAAGAAACACCATATATTTT. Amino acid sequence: CASRDSNLRNTIYF.

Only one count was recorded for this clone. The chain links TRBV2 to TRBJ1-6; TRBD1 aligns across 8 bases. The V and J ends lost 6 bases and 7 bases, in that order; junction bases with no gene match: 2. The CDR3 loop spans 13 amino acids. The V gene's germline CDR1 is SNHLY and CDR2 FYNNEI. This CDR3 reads CASRGTGNSPLHF. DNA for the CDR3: TGTGCCAGCAGGGGGACAGGAAATTCACCCCTCCACTTT.

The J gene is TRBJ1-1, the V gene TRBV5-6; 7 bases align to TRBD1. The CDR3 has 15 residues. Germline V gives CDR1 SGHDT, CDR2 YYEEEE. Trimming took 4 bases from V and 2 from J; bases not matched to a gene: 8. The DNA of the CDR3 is TGTGCCAGCAGCCCGGAGACAGGGATTAACACTGAAGCTTTCTTT. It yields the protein CASSPETGINTEAFF.

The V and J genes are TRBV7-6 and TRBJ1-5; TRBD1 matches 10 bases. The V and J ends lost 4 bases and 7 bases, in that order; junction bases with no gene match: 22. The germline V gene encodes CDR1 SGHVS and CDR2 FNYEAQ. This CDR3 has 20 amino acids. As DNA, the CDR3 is TGTGCCAGCAGCTCCATACTTTACTCAGCGACAGGGGGCGTAAGGCAGCCCCAGCATTTT. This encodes CASSSILYSATGGVRQPQHF.

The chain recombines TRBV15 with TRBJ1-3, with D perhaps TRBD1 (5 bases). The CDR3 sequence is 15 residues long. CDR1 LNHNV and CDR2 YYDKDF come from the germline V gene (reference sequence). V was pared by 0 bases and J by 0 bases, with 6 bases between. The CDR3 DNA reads TGTGCCACCAGCAGAGATAGGGGCTCTGGAAACACCATATATTTT. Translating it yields CATSRDRGSGNTIYF.

CDR3 amino acids: CASRETGYTEAFF. The DNA for the CDR3 is TGTGCCAGCAGGGAGACAGGGTACACTGAAGCTTTCTTT. V usage is TRBV2 and J usage is TRBJ1-1; TRBD1 aligns across 7 bases. There are 13 residues in the CDR3. Unmatched junction bases numbered 4, after V lost 6 bases and J lost 3 bases. In germline, CDR1 is SNHLY, CDR2 FYNNEI.

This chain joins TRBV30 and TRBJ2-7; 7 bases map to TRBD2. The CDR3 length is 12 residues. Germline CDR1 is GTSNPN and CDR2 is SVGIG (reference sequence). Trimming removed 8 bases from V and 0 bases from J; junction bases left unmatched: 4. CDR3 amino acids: CAGRGISYEQYF. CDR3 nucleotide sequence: TGTGCCGGGCGGGGGATCTCCTACGAGCAGTACTTC.

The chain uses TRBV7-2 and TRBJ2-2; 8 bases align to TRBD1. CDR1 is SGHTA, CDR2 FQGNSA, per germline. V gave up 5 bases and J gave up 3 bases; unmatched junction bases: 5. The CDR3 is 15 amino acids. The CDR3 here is CASSRDRQDTGELFF. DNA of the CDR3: TGTGCCAGCAGCCGGGACAGGCAGGACACCGGGGAGCTGTTTTTT.

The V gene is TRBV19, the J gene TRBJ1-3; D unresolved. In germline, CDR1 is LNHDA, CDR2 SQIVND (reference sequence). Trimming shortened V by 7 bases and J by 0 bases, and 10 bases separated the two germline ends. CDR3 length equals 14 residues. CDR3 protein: CASTSQSSGNTIYF. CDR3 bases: TGTGCCAGTACGAGCCAAAGCTCTGGAAACACCATATATTTT.

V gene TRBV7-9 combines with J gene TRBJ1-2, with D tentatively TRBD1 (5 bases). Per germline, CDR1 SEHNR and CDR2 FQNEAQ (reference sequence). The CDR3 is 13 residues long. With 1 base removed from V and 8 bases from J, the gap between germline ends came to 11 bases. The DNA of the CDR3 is TGTGCCAGCAGCTTAGGCGACAGAGAAGGCTACACCTTC. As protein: CASSLGDREGYTF.

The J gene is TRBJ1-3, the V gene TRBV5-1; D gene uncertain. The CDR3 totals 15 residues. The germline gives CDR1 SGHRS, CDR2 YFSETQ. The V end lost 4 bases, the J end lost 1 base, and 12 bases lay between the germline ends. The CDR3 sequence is CASSPLTNSGNTIYF. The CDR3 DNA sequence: TGCGCCAGCAGCCCCCTAACCAATTCTGGAAACACCATATATTTT.

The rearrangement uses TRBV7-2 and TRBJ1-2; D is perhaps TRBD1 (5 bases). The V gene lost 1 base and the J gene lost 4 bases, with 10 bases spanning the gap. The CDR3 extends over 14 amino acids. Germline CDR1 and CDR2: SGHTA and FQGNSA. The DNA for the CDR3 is TGTGCCAGCAGCTTAGTGGACAAAAGCTATGGCTACACCTTC. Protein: CASSLVDKSYGYTF.

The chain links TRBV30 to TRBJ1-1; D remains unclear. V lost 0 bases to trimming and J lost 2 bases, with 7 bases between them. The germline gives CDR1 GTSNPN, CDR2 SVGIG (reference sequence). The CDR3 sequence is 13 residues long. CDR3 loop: CAWSVQVNTEAFF. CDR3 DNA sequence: TGTGCCTGGAGTGTCCAGGTTAACACTGAAGCTTTCTTT.

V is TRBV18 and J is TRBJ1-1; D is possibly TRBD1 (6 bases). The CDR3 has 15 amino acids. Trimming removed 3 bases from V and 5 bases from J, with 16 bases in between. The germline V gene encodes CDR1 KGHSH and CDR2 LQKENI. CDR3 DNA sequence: TGTGCCAGCTCACCGAGGGCGCTTCAGGGGACTGAAGCTTTCTTT. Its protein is CASSPRALQGTEAFF.

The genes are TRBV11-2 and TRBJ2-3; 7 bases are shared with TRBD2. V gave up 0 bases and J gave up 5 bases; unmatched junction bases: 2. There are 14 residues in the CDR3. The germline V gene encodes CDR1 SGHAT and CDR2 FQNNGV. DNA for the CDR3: TGTGCCAGCAGCTTAGATGGGGGGGAAGATACGCAGTATTTT. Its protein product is CASSLDGGEDTQYF.

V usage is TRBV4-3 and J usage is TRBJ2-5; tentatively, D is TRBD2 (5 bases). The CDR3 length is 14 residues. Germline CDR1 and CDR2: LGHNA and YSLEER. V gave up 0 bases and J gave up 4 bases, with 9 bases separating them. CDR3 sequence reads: CASSQDTGRETQYF. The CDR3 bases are TGCGCCAGCAGCCAAGATACGGGGAGAGAGACCCAGTACTTC.

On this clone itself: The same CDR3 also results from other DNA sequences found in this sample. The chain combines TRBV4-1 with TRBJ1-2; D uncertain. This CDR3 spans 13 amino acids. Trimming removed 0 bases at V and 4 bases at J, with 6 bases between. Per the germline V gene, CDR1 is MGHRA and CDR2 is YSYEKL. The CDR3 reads CASSQEQIYGYTF. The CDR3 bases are TGCGCCAGCAGCCAAGAACAGATCTATGGCTACACCTTC.

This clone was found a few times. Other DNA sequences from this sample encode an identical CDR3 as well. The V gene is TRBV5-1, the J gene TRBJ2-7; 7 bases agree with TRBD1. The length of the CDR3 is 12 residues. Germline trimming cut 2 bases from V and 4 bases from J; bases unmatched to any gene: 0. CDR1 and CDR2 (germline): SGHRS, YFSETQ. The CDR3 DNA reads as TGCGCCAGCAGCTTACAGGGGTACGAGCAGTACTTC. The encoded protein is CASSLQGYEQYF.

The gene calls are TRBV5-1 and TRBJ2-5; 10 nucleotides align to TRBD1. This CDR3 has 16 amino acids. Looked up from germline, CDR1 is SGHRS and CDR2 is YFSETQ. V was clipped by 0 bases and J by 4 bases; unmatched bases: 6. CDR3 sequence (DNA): TGCGCCAGCAGCTTGGACCCGACAGGGGGCGGAGAGACCCAGTACTTC. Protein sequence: CASSLDPTGGGETQYF.

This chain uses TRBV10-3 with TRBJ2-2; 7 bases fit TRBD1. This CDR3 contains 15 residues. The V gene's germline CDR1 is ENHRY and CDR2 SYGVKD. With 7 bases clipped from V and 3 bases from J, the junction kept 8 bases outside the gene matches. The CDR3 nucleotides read TGTGCCATCAAATGGTGGGACAGCGACACCGGGGAGCTGTTTTTT. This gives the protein CAIKWWDSDTGELFF.

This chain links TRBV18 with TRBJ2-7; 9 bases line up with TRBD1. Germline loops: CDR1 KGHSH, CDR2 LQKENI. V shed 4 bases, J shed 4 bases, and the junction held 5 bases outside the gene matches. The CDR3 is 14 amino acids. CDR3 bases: TGTGCCAGCTCACGCCGGGACAGGGCTTACGAGCAGTACTTC. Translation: CASSRRDRAYEQYF.

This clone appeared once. The CDR3: CASSLGAPSGGYEQYF. The CDR3, as DNA: TGTGCCAGCAGCTTGGGGGCCCCTAGCGGGGGCTACGAGCAGTACTTC. J is TRBJ2-7 and V is TRBV5-8; 10 positions agree with TRBD2. V gave up 0 bases and J gave up 3 bases; unmatched junction bases: 6. This CDR3 has 16 residues. Looked up from germline, CDR1 is SGHTS and CDR2 is YDEGEE.

The CDR3 region has the DNA TGCGCCAGCAGCCAAGAAAGAGCGGGGGGCCGGGATACGCAGTATTTT. Translating gives CASSQERAGGRDTQYF. This chain joins TRBV4-3 and TRBJ2-3, with TRBD2 matching 9 bases. The junction had 7 bases not matched to a gene; V was cut back by 0 bases and J by 6 bases. Germline CDR1 LGHNA, CDR2 YSLEER. The CDR3 loop spans 16 amino acids.

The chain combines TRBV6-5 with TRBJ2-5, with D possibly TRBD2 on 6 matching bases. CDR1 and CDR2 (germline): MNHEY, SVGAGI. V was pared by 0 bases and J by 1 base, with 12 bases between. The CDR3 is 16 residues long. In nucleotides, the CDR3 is TGTGCCAGCAGTTACTCGTTCACCGGGAGCCAAGAGACCCAGTACTTC. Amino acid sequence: CASSYSFTGSQETQYF.

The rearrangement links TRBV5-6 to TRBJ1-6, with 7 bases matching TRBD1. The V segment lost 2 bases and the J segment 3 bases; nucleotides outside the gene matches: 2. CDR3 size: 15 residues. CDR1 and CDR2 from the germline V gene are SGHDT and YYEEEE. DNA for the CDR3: TGTGCCAGCAGCTTACAGGGGAACTATAATTCACCCCTCCACTTT. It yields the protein CASSLQGNYNSPLHF.

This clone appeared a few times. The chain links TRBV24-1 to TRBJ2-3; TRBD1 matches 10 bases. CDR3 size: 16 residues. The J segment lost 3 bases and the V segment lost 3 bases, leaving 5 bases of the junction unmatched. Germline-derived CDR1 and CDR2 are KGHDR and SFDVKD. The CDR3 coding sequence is TGTGCCACCAGTGATAACGGACAGGGGGGAACAGATACGCAGTATTTT. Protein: CATSDNGQGGTDTQYF.

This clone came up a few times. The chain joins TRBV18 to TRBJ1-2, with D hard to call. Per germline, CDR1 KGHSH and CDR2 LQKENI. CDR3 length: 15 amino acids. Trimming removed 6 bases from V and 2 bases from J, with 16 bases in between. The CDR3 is CASSPAELPNYGYTF. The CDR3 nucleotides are TGTGCCAGCTCTCCGGCGGAGTTACCGAACTATGGCTACACCTTC.